This paragraph covers one T cell receptor (beta chain) sequence. What it recognizes is unknown. The data are from a study of Ad26.COV2.S vaccination and SARS-CoV-2 variants. The study's findings and limits: There was a possibility that the TCR breadth and depth analyses underestimated total T cell responses.

Regarding treatment: roughly 20 received Ad26.COV2.S at low or high dose, single or two shots; a few received placebo; per-sample allocation not given. Sampling was done on day 63 after the first vaccine or placebo injection. Adults aged 18-55 years in Boston included the donor. Sequenced by immunoSEQ multiplex PCR; TCRdb stores in-frame clones only, minus some. The table lists about 430,000 clones, 80% to 95% of them singletons. This receptor was taken from a person between 18 and 60 years old who received the Ad26.COV2.S COVID-19 vaccine or a placebo. The specimen was peripheral blood, collected in a trial of Ad26.COV2.S vaccine versus placebo.

The CDR3 sequence: CASSQTGAGNTIYF. Here the CDR3 DNA reads TGCGCCAGCAGCCAAACAGGTGCTGGAAACACCATATATTTT. The J gene is TRBJ1-3, the V gene TRBV4-3, with D possibly being TRBD1 (5 bases). The germline gives CDR1 LGHNA, CDR2 YSLEER. V lost 2 bases to trimming and J lost 2 bases, with 7 bases between them. This CDR3 region has 14 residues.